The TCR beta chain described here comes from a study of beta chain features in type 1 diabetes. Broader study findings: For Type 1 diabetes patients, all four CD4+ subsets carried TCRB CDR3s that were moderately but significantly shorter. The study notes PCR might favor shorter templates equally in patients and controls. Still unanswered here is whether HLA type influences TCRB rearrangement. Lower insertion and higher deletion counts appeared at VDJ junctions in type 1 diabetes patients.

Of the isolated RNA, all was reverse transcribed, and so the sequenced material was expressed TCRB transcripts. Sequenced by immunoSEQ multiplex PCR; TCRdb stores in-frame clones only, minus some. The data hold about 710,000 clones, with 11% to 15% observed a single time. About this clone: The antigen is not known.

Sequences were obtained from naive CD4+ T cells from blood. This TCR was sampled from a man aged 18 to 35 with type 1 diabetes.

CDR3 sequence (DNA): TGCGCCAGCAGCTACGCGAACAGGGAGAATTACAATGAGCAGTTCTTC. Its translation is CASSYANRENYNEQFF. The chain recombines TRBV5-1 with TRBJ2-1; perhaps TRBD1 as D (6 bases). CDR1 is SGHRS, CDR2 YFSETQ, per germline. The CDR3 spans 16 residues. Trimming stripped 3 bases from V and 4 bases from J, with 17 bases between. The complete variable domain, with remaining parts taken from reference TRBV5-1 and TRBJ2-1, reads KAGVTQTPRYLIKTRGQQVTLSCSPISGHRSVSWYQQTPGQGLQFLFEYFSETQRNKGNFPGRFSGRQFSNSRSEMNVSTLELGDSALYLCASSYANRENYNEQFFGPGTRLTVL.